This T cell receptor beta chain stems from a study of blood T cells in healthy people across ages. The V gene lost 7 bases and the J gene lost 2 bases, with 13 bases spanning the gap. CDR3 size: 14 residues. Per the germline V gene, CDR1 is LGHNA and CDR2 is YNFKEQ. Primers used in a second PCR of roughly 6 to 12 cycles were a sample-barcoded 5' primer and a J-beta primer mix. A single record per CDR3 protein comes from TCRdb applying MiXCR to the 5' RACE reads. The sample records around 850,000 distinct CDR3 sequences, 30% to 45% being singletons. This clonotype has ten or more counts. Material: blood. This receptor was taken from a man aged 18 to 30 in good health. The chain employs TRBV4-2 and TRBJ2-3; possible D gene TRBD2, 6 bases. The CDR3 protein is CASTRGFNTDTQYF. The CDR3 DNA reads as TGTGCCAGCACCCGGGGGTTCAACACAGATACGCAGTATTTT.